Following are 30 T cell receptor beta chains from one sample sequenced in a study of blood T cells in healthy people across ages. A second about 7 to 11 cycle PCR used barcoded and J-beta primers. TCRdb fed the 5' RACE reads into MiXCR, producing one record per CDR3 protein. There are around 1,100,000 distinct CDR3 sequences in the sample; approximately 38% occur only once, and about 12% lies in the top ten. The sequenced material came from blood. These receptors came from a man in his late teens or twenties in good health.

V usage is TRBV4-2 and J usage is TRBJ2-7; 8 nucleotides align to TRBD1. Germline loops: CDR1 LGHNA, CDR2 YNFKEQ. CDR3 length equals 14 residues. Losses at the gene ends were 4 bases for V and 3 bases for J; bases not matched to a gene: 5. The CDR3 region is CASSPGQGDYEQYF. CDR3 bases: TGTGCCAGCAGCCCCGGACAGGGAGACTACGAGCAGTACTTC.

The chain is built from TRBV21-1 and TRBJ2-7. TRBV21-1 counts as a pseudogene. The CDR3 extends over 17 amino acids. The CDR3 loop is CASSKARGVSVYNEQYF. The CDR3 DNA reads TGTGCCAGCAGCAAAGCGCGTGGGGTATCGGTTTACAATGAGCAGTACTTC.

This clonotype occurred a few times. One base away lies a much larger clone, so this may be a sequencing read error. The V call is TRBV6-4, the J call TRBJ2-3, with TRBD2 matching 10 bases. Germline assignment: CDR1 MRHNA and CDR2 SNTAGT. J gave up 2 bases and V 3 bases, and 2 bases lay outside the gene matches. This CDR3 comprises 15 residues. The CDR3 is CASSELAGTTDTQYF. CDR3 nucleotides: TGTGCCAGCAGTGAACTAGCGGGGACCACAGATACGCAGTATTTT.

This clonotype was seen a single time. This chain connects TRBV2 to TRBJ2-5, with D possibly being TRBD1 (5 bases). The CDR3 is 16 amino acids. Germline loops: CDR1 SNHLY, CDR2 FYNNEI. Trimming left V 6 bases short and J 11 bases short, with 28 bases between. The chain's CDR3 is CASRALTVSSYNEQYF. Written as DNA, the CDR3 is TGTGCCAGCAGAGCCTTGACAGTTAGCTCCTACAATGAGCAGTACTTC.

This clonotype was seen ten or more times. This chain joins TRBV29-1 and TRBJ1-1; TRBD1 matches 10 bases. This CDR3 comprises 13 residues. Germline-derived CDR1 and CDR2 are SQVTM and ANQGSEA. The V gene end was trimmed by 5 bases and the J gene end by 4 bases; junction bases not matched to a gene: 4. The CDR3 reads CSVMGQGLTEAFF. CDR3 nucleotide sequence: TGCAGCGTTATGGGACAGGGGCTCACTGAAGCTTTCTTT.

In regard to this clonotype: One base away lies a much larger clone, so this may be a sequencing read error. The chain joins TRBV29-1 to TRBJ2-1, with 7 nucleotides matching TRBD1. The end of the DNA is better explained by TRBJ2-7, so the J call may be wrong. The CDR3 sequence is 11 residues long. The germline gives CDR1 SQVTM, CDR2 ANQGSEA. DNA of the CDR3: TGCAGCGGGGGACAGCGTAATGAGCAGTACTTC. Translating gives CSGGQRNEQYF.

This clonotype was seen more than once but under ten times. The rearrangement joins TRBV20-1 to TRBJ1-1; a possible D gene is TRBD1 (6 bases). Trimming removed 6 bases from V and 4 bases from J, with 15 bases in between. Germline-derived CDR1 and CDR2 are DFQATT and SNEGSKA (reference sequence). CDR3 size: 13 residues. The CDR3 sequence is CSAKADSSTEAFF. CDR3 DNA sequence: TGCAGTGCCAAAGCGGACAGCTCCACTGAAGCTTTCTTT.

CDR3 bases: TGCAGTGCTAGAGCCGGGACATCAAAAGGTGAAGCTTTCTTT. This encodes CSARAGTSKGEAFF. The chain combines TRBV20-1 with TRBJ1-1, with a weak D call TRBD1 (6 bases). CDR3 size: 14 residues. The ends were cut back, 1 base at V and 7 bases at J, with 16 bases in the middle. From germline, CDR1 is DFQATT and CDR2 SNEGSKA (reference sequence).

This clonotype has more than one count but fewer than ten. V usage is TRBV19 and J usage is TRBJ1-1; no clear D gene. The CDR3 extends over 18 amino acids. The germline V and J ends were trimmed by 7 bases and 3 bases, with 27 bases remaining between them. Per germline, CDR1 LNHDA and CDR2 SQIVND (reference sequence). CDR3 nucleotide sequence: TGTGCCAGTAACCCTAGGGCTACCTGGGAGGCGGTTTACACTGAAGCTTTCTTT. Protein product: CASNPRATWEAVYTEAFF.

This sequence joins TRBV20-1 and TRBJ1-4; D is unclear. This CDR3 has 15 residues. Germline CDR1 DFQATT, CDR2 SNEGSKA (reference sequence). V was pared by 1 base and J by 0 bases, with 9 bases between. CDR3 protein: CSARVVPSTNEKLFF. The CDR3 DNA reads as TGCAGTGCTAGAGTTGTCCCCTCAACTAATGAAAAACTGTTTTTT.

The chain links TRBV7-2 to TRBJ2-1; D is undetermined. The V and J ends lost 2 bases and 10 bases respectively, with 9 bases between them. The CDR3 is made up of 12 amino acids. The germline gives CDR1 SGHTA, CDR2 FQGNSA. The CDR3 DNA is TGTGCCAGCAGCTTATTACTGAGGGAGCAGTTCTTC. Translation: CASSLLLREQFF.

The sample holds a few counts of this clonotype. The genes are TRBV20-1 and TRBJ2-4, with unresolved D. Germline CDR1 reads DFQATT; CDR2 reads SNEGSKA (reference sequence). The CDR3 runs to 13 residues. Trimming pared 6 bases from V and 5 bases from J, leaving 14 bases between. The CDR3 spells CSALGPRENIQYF. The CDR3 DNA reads TGCAGTGCCCTTGGACCTAGGGAAAACATTCAGTACTTC.

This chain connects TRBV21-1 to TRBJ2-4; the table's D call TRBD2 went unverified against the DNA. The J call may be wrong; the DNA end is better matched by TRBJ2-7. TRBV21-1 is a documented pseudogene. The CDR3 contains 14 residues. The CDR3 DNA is TGTGCCAGCAGCAAAGCGCAGAGGGGAGGCGAGCAGTACTTC. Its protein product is CASSKAQRGGEQYF.

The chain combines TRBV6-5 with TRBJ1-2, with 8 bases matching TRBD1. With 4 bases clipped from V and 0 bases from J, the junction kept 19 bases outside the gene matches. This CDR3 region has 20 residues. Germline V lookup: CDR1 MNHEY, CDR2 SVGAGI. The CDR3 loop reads CASSSTTGGNPEPANYGYTF. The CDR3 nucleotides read TGTGCCAGCAGTTCCACAACAGGGGGGAACCCCGAACCTGCTAACTATGGCTACACCTTC.

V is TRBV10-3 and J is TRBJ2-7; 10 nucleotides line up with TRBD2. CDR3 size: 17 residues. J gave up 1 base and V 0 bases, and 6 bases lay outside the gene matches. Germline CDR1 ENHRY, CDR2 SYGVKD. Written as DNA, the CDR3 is TGTGCCATCAGTGAGTCCCTCCTAGCGGGGGCTTCCTACGAGCAGTACTTC. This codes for CAISESLLAGASYEQYF.

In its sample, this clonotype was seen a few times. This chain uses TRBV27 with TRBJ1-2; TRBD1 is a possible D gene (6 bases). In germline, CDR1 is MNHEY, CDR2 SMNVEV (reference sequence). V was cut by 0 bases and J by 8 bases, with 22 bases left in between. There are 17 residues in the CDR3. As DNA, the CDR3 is TGTGCCAGCAGTTTATCGATAGTTATGGGCAACAGGGACGGCTACACCTTC. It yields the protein CASSLSIVMGNRDGYTF.

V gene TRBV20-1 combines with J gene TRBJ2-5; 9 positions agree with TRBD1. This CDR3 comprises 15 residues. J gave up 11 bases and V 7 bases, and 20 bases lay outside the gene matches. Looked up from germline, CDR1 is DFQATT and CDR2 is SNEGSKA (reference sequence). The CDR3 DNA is TGCAGTGGAAAGGGGTCCGGGACAGGGATTCTTGAGCAGTACTTC. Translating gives CSGKGSGTGILEQYF.

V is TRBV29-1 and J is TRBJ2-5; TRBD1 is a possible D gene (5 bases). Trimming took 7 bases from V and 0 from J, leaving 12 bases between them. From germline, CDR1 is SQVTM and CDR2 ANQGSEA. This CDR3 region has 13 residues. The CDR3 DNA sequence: TGCAGCGCTACAGGCAGAGACCAAGAGACCCAGTACTTC. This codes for CSATGRDQETQYF.

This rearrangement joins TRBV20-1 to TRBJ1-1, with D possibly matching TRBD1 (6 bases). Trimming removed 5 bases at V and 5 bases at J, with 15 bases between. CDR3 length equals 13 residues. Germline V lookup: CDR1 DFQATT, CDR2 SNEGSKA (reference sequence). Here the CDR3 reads CSAPDPRGTEAFF. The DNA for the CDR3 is TGCAGTGCTCCGGACCCTAGGGGGACTGAAGCTTTCTTT.

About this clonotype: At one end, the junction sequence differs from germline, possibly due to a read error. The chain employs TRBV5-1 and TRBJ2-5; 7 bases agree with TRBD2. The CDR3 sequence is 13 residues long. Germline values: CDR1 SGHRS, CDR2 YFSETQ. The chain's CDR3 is CANSLRGQETQYF. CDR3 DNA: TGCGCCAACAGCTTGCGGGGGCAAGAGACCCAGTACTTC.

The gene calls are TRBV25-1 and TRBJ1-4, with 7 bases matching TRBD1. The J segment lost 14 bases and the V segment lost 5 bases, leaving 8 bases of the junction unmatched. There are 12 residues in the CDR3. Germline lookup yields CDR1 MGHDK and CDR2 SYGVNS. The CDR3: CASSPRTGSLFF. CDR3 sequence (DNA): TGTGCCAGCAGTCCCCGGACAGGTTCCCTGTTTTTT.

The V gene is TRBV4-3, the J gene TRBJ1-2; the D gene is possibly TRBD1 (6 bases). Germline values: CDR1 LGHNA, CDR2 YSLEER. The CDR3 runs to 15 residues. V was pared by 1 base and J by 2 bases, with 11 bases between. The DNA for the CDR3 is TGCGCCAGCAGCCAAGCTCGGCAGGGGAACTATGGCTACACCTTC. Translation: CASSQARQGNYGYTF.

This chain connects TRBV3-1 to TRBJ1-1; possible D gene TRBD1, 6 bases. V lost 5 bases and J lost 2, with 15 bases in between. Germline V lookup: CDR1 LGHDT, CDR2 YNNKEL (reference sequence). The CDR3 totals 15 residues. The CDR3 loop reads CASSSYTGRNTEAFF. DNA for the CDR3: TGTGCCAGCAGCTCTTACACAGGGCGTAACACTGAAGCTTTCTTT.

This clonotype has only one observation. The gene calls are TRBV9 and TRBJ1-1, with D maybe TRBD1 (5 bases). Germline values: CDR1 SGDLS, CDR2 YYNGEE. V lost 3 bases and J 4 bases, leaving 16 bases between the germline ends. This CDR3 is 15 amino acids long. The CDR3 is CASSATGGGRTEAFF. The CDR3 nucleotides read TGTGCCAGCAGCGCGACGGGGGGGGGACGCACTGAAGCTTTCTTT.

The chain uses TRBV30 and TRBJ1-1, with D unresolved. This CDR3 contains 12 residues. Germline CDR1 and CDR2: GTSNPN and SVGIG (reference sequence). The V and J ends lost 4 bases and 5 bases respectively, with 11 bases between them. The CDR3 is CAWTQRETEAFF. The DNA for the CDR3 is TGTGCCTGGACCCAGAGGGAAACTGAAGCTTTCTTT.

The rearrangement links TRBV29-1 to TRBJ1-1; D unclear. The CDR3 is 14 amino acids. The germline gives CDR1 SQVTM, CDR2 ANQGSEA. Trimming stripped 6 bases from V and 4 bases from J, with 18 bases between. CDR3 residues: CSVPRHDLATEAFF. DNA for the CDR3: TGCAGCGTCCCTAGGCATGACCTTGCCACTGAAGCTTTCTTT.

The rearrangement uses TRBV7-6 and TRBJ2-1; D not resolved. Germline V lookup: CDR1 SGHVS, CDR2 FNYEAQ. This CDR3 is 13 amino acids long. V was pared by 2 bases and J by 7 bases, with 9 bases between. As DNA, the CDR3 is TGTGCCAGCAGCTTAATGGCGAGAAATGAGCAGTTCTTC. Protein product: CASSLMARNEQFF.

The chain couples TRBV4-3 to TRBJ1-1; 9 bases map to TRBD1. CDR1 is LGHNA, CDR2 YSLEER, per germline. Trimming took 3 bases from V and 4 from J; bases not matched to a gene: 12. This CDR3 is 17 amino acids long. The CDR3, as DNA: TGCGCCAGCAGCCACAATTACCCAGGACAGGGGACCACTGAAGCTTTCTTT. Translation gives CASSHNYPGQGTTEAFF.

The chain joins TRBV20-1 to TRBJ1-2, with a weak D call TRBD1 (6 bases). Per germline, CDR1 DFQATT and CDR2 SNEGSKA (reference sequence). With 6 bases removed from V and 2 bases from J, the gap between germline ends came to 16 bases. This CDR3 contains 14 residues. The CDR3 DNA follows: TGCAGTGCCCCGAGGGACACTGGCAACTATGGCTACACCTTC. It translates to CSAPRDTGNYGYTF.

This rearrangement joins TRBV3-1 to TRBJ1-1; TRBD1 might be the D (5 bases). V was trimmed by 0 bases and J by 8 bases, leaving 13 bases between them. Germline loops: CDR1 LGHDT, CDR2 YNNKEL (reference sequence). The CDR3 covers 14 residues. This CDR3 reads CASSQDRRGQEAFF. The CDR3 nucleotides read TGTGCCAGCAGCCAAGATCGTAGGGGCCAAGAAGCTTTCTTT.